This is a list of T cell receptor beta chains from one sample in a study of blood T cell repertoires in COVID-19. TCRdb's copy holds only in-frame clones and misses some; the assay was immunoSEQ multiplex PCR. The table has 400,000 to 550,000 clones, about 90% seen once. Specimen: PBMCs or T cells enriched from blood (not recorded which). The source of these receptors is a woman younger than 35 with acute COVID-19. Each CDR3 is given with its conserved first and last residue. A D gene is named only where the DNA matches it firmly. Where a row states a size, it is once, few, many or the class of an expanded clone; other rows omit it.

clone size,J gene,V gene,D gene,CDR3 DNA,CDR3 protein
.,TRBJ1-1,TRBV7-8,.,TGTGCCAGCAGAGACAGGACAGTTGTAAGAAGGGCTTTCTTT,CASRDRTVVRRAFF
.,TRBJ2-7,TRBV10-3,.,TGTGCCATCAGTGAGTTAGCTCCGAAAGCGTACGAGCAGTACTTC,CAISELAPKAYEQYF
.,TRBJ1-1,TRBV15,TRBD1,TGTGCCACCAGCAGGACAGGGGGCTCAAACACTGAAGCTTTCTTT,CATSRTGGSNTEAFF
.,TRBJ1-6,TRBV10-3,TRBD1,TGTGCCATCAGTGATGGGACAGGGATCCGCTATAATTCACCCCTCCACTTT,CAISDGTGIRYNSPLHF
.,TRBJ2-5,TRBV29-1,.,TGCAGCGTTGACAGGGGAGTGGGGGAGACCCAGTACTTC,CSVDRGVGETQYF
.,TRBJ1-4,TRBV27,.,TGTGCCAGCAGCACGCAAGGCGGTGAAAAACTGTTTTTT,CASSTQGGEKLFF
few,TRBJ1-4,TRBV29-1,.,TGCAGCGTTAGGATCACAGGCGCAACTAATGAAAAACTGTTTTTT,CSVRITGATNEKLFF
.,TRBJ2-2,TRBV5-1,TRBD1,TGCGCCAGCAGCGATAGACAGGGTACCGGGGAGCTGTTTTTT,CASSDRQGTGELFF
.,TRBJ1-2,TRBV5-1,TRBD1,TGCGCCAGCAGCATCGACAGGGACGGGGGCTACACCTTC,CASSIDRDGGYTF
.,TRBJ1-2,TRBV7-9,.,TGTGCCAGCAGCCCCCAGGGGCAGGGCTATGGCTACACCTTC,CASSPQGQGYGYTF
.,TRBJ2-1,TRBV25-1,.,TGTGCCAGCAGTGAATCAGGCAGAAATGAGCAGTTCTTC,CASSESGRNEQFF
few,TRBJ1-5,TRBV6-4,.,TGTGCCAGCAGGGGGGCGAGCAATCAGCCCCAGCATTTT,CASRGASNQPQHF
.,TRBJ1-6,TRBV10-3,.,TGTGCCATCAGTGAGTCATTGAGGGCACATAGCCGCGAGGCCCTCCACTTT,CAISESLRAHSREALHF
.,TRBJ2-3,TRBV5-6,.,TGTGCCAGCAGCTCTTTCGACGGGGGCACAGATACGCAGTATTTT,CASSSFDGGTDTQYF
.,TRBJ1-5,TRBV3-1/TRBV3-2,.,TGTGCCAGCAGCCAGGAGGACGGTCAGCCCCAGCATTTT,CASSQEDGQPQHF
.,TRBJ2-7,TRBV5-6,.,TGTGCCAGCAGCTTCCTTCTCCACTCCCGGTCCTACGAGCAGTACTTC,CASSFLLHSRSYEQYF
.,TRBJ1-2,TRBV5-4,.,TGTGCCAGCAGCCGGGCGGAGGGGCCGCTTGGCTATGGCTACACCTTC,CASSRAEGPLGYGYTF
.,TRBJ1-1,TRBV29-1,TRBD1,TGCAGCGTTGAAGGCAGGGGGAAAAGGAACACTGAAGCTTTCTTT,CSVEGRGKRNTEAFF
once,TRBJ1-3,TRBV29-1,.,TGCAGCGTATGGATTCCGGGAAGCAGTGGAAACACCATATATTTT,CSVWIPGSSGNTIYF
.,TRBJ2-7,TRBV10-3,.,TGTGCCATCAGCCCAACTAGCTACGAGCAGTACTTC,CAISPTSYEQYF
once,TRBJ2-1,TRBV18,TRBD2,TGTGCCAGCTCGCCGGGGGGGAGAAAGTACAATGAGCAGTTCTTC,CASSPGGRKYNEQFF
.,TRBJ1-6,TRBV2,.,TGTGCCACCCCTAACCCGGACTTGCATAATTCACCCCTCCACTTT,CATPNPDLHNSPLHF
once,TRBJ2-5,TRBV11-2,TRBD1,TGTGCCAGCAGCTTAGAGGCAGGGGGCGAGACCCAGTACTTC,CASSLEAGGETQYF
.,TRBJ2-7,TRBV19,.,TGTGCCAGTAGTACTGGGGGGACTCTCCGTTCCTACGAGCAGTACTTC,CASSTGGTLRSYEQYF
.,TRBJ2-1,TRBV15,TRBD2,TGTGCCACCGGGGTAGCGGGAGCCAATGAGCAGTTCTTC,CATGVAGANEQFF
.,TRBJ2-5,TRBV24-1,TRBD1,TGTGCCACCAGTGTCACGGGACAGGGGGCGGATGAGACCCAGTACTTC,CATSVTGQGADETQYF
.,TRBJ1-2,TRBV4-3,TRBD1,TGCGCCAGCAGCCAGCCGAACAGGGGAATGAGTGGCTACACCTTC,CASSQPNRGMSGYTF
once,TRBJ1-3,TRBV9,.,TGTGCCAGCAGCCCCAGCTCTGGAAACACCATATATTTT,CASSPSSGNTIYF
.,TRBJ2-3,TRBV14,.,TGTGCCAGCAGCCAAGATCTTCAGGATACGCAGTATTTT,CASSQDLQDTQYF
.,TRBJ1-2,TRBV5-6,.,TGTGCCAGCAGCTTGAGGGGCGTCTCTGGCTACACCTTC,CASSLRGVSGYTF
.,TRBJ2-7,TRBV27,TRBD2,TGTGCCAGCAGTTTAGGACTAGAAGCAAACGAGCAGTACTTC,CASSLGLEANEQYF
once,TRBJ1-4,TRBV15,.,TGTGCCACCAGCTCCCGAGGGTCAACTAATGAAAAACTGTTTTTT,CATSSRGSTNEKLFF
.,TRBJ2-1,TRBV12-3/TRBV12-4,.,TGTGCCAGCAGTTTGGAGCTGACGGATGAGCAGTTCTTC,CASSLELTDEQFF
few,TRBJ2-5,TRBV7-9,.,TGTGCCAGCAGCTTCATGGAGACCCAGTACTTC,CASSFMETQYF
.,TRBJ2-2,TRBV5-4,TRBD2,TGTGCCAGCAGCTTGGAACCTAGCGGTTGGACCGGGGAGCTGTTTTTT,CASSLEPSGWTGELFF
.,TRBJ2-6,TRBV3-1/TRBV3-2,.,TGTGCCAGCAGCCAAATGGCAGGGGGGGCCAACGTCCTGACTTTC,CASSQMAGGANVLTF
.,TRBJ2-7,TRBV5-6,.,TGTGCCAGCAGCTTGGAACAGAGATCCTACGAGCAGTACTTC,CASSLEQRSYEQYF
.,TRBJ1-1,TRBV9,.,TGTGCCAGCAGCGTTACAGGGAGCACTGAAGCTTTCTTT,CASSVTGSTEAFF
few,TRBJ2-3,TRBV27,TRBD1,TGTGCCAGCAGTTTCATGACAGGGGGCGCAGATACGCAGTATTTT,CASSFMTGGADTQYF
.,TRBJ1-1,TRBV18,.,TGTGCCAGCTCATCCCGGACAAGGGGGAACACTGAAGCTTTCTTT,CASSSRTRGNTEAFF
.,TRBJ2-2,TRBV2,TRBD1,TGTGCCAGCAGTAAGGACAGGGTGAACACCGGGGAGCTGTTTTTT,CASSKDRVNTGELFF
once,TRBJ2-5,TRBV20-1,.,TGCAGTGCGCAGGGGCAAGAGACCCAGTACTTC,CSAQGQETQYF
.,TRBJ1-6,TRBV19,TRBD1,TGTGCCAGTAGTACTCGGGCCCCCGGGACAGCGACAAATTCACCCCTCCACTTT,CASSTRAPGTATNSPLHF
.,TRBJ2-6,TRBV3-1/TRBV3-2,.,TGTGCCAGCAGCCAGTCACAGGCATCTGGGGCCAACGTCCTGACTTTC,CASSQSQASGANVLTF
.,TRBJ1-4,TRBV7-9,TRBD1,TGTGCCAGCAGCGTTCCAGGGGGTGAAAAACTGTTTTTT,CASSVPGGEKLFF
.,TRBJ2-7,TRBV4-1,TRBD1,TGCGCCAGCAGCCCGGGGACAGGGACCTACGAGCAGTACTTC,CASSPGTGTYEQYF
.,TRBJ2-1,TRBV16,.,TGTGCCAGCAGCCAAGAAACGGACAATGAGCAGTTCTTC,CASSQETDNEQFF
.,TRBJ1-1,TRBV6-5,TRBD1,TGTGCCAGCACTTGGACAGGAATTTTCACTGAAGCTTTCTTT,CASTWTGIFTEAFF
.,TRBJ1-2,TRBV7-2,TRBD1,TGTGCCAGCAGCCCCCGGACAGGAGCTAACTCTGGCTACACCTTC,CASSPRTGANSGYTF